A single sample gave rise to the 24 T cell receptor beta chains below, sequenced in a study of T cell responses to AZD1222 COVID-19 vaccine. Sequenced by immunoSEQ multiplex PCR; TCRdb stores in-frame clones only, minus some. The repertoire holds more than 80,000 clones, with 85% to 90% as singletons. The sequences come from peripheral blood, collected on day 0 of MenACWY control vaccination. Every receptor here comes from an adult in good health.

This clone was observed once. The chain recombines TRBV2 with TRBJ1-5, with a tentative D call TRBD1 (6 bases). V was cut by 2 bases and J by 4 bases, with 15 bases left in between. Germline-derived CDR1 and CDR2 are SNHLY and FYNNEI. This CDR3 contains 16 residues. The CDR3 region has the DNA TGTGCCAGCAGTGAAAGGGGGGGAGAGGAAAATCAGCCCCAGCATTTT. Translated, it gives CASSERGGEENQPQHF. Combining the CDR3 with reference TRBV2 and TRBJ1-5 gives the whole variable domain EPEVTQTPSHQVTQMGQEVILRCVPISNHLYFYWYRQILGQKVEFLVSFYNNEISEKSEIFDDQFSVERPDGSNFTLKIRSTKLEDSAMYFCASSERGGEENQPQHFGDGTRLSIL.

The chain joins TRBV7-3 to TRBJ1-6; possibly TRBD1 for D (5 bases). The CDR3 loop spans 14 amino acids. CDR1 is SGHTA, CDR2 FQGTGA, per germline. The V gene lost 0 bases and the J gene lost 7 bases, with 7 bases spanning the gap. In DNA form, the CDR3 reads TGTGCCAGCAGCTTAACAGGGGACAATTCACCCCTCCACTTT. Amino acids: CASSLTGDNSPLHF.

In its sample, this clone was seen a few times. J is TRBJ1-6 and V is TRBV2, with D maybe TRBD1 (5 bases). The germline V gene has CDR1 SNHLY and CDR2 FYNNEI. Trimming took 7 bases from V and 6 from J, leaving 19 bases between them. The CDR3 has 16 residues. For the CDR3, the DNA is TGTGCCAGCACCAAGGCTGGGGCGCAGTTTAATTCACCCCTCCACTTT. Its translation is CASTKAGAQFNSPLHF.

The rearrangement links TRBV6-5 to TRBJ1-1, with D possibly TRBD1 on 5 matching bases. Germline V gene sequence: CDR1 MNHEY, CDR2 SVGAGI. The CDR3 length is 14 residues. The V end was cut by 4 bases, the J end by 5 bases, with 14 bases between. The CDR3, as DNA: TGTGCCAGCAGTTCCCAGGACGGGACGACTGAAGCTTTCTTT. Protein: CASSSQDGTTEAFF.

This sequence joins TRBV6-2 or TRBV6-3 and TRBJ2-1; D is unclear. CDR3 size: 14 residues. Trimming took 2 bases from V and 6 from J, leaving 11 bases between them. Per germline, CDR1 MNHEY and CDR2 SVGEGT. Here the CDR3 DNA reads TGTGCCAGCAGTTACGGGGTAAGAAGCAATGAGCAGTTCTTC. As protein: CASSYGVRSNEQFF.

V usage is TRBV30 and J usage is TRBJ1-4; D uncertain. CDR3 length: 15 residues. Trimming removed 0 bases from V and 0 bases from J, with 8 bases in between. The V gene's germline CDR1 is GTSNPN and CDR2 SVGIG (reference sequence). The CDR3 region has the DNA TGTGCCTGGAGTGTACCCGGGCCAACTAATGAAAAACTGTTTTTT. It encodes CAWSVPGPTNEKLFF. Full variable domain (rest looked up from reference TRBV30 and TRBJ1-4): SQTIHQWPATLVQPVGSPLSLECTVEGTSNPNLYWYRQAAGRGLQLLFYSVGIGQISSEVPQNLSASRPQDRQFILSSKKLLLSDSGFYLCAWSVPGPTNEKLFFGSGTQLSVL.

This rearrangement joins TRBV5-1 to TRBJ1-2; 9 nucleotides align to TRBD1. The CDR3 contains 17 residues. Unmatched junction bases numbered 15, after V lost 2 bases and J lost 7 bases. The germline V gene has CDR1 SGHRS and CDR2 YFSETQ. The CDR3 reads CASSLNGPPGQGGGYTF. In nucleotides, the CDR3 is TGCGCCAGCAGCTTAAACGGGCCACCGGGACAGGGAGGTGGCTACACCTTC. The complete variable domain, with remaining parts taken from reference TRBV5-1 and TRBJ1-2, reads KAGVTQTPRYLIKTRGQQVTLSCSPISGHRSVSWYQQTPGQGLQFLFEYFSETQRNKGNFPGRFSGRQFSNSRSEMNVSTLELGDSALYLCASSLNGPPGQGGGYTFGSGTRLTVV.

The chain carries TRBV2 and TRBJ2-4; 7 positions match TRBD2. Germline V lookup: CDR1 SNHLY, CDR2 FYNNEI. The CDR3 sequence is 14 residues long. V trimming: 1 base; J trimming: 7 bases; junction bases outside the gene matches: 4. In DNA form, the CDR3 reads TGTGCCAGCAGTGAAGGGGACTATCTTAACATTCAGTACTTC. Amino acids: CASSEGDYLNIQYF.

The chain combines TRBV19 with TRBJ1-5; D is uncertain. CDR1 is LNHDA, CDR2 SQIVND, per germline (reference sequence). The CDR3 extends over 14 amino acids. V was trimmed by 6 bases and J by 4 bases, leaving 13 bases between them. CDR3 region: CASSLATLNQPQHF. The DNA of the CDR3 is TGTGCCAGTAGCCTGGCCACCCTTAATCAGCCCCAGCATTTT.

This rearrangement joins TRBV2 to TRBJ1-4; D perhaps matches TRBD1 (5 bases). CDR3 length equals 15 residues. Germline loops: CDR1 SNHLY, CDR2 FYNNEI. Trimming pared 3 bases from V and 5 bases from J, leaving 13 bases between. Written as DNA, the CDR3 is TGTGCCAGCAGTGACCTTGGGGCGGAGAATGAAAAACTGTTTTTT. Protein product: CASSDLGAENEKLFF.

V gene TRBV2 combines with J gene TRBJ1-5, with TRBD1 matching over 9 bases. The V and J ends lost 6 bases and 3 bases, in that order; junction bases with no gene match: 3. Per the germline V gene, CDR1 is SNHLY and CDR2 is FYNNEI. The CDR3 is 14 amino acids. CDR3 sequence: CASSWTGDNQPQHF. CDR3 nucleotide sequence: TGTGCCAGCAGCTGGACAGGGGACAATCAGCCCCAGCATTTT.

This chain joins TRBV9 and TRBJ2-3, with D uncertain. CDR1 is SGDLS and CDR2 is YYNGEE in the germline V gene. V was trimmed by 0 bases and J by 2 bases, leaving 4 bases between them. The CDR3 is made up of 13 amino acids. Here the CDR3 DNA reads TGTGCCAGCAGCGTAGTCCCCACAGATACGCAGTATTTT. Its protein is CASSVVPTDTQYF.

The chain combines TRBV5-1 with TRBJ1-4; TRBD1 agrees at 8 bases. The CDR3 extends over 15 amino acids. Unmatched junction bases numbered 7, after V lost 4 bases and J lost 5 bases. CDR1 SGHRS and CDR2 YFSETQ come from the germline V gene. The CDR3 reads CASSPTGGRNEKLFF. Here the CDR3 DNA reads TGCGCCAGCAGCCCAACAGGGGGAAGGAATGAAAAACTGTTTTTT.

The chain uses TRBV3-1 (or the pseudogene TRBV3-2) and TRBJ2-3; D unclear. Trimming took off 0 bases at V and 4 bases at J, with 5 bases between the two ends. The CDR3 covers 13 residues. Germline CDR1 and CDR2: LGHDT and YNNKEL (reference sequence). As DNA, the CDR3 is TGTGCCAGCAGCCAAGAATTTTCAGATACGCAGTATTTT. This translates into CASSQEFSDTQYF.

The sample holds one count of this clone. The chain uses TRBV7-9 and TRBJ2-1; maybe TRBD1 (5 bases). This CDR3 region has 12 residues. Trimming shortened V by 2 bases and J by 8 bases, and 7 bases separated the two germline ends. The germline V gene has CDR1 SEHNR and CDR2 FQNEAQ (reference sequence). CDR3 DNA sequence: TGTGCCAGCAGCTTACAGGGCTATGAGCAGTTCTTC. Translation: CASSLQGYEQFF.

The DNA for the CDR3 is TGTGCCAGCAGCCCGATTGGGGGGGTGAGCATGAACACTGAAGCTTTCTTT. Its translation: CASSPIGGVSMNTEAFF. The chain couples TRBV3-1 (or the pseudogene TRBV3-2) to TRBJ1-1; D is perhaps TRBD1 (5 bases). CDR1 and CDR2 from the germline V gene are LGHDT and YNNKEL (reference sequence). CDR3 length: 17 amino acids. V dropped 4 bases and J dropped 0 bases, with 18 bases sitting between them.

The chain uses TRBV5-1 and TRBJ2-5; D unresolved. This CDR3 is built from 13 residues. Trimming took 8 bases from V and 0 from J, leaving 11 bases between them. Per the germline V gene, CDR1 is SGHRS and CDR2 is YFSETQ. The CDR3, as DNA: TGCGCCAGTTCCCTCACCTACCAAGAGACCCAGTACTTC. It yields the protein CASSLTYQETQYF.

This chain connects TRBV5-1 to TRBJ1-1; D remains ambiguous. This CDR3 comprises 14 residues. Germline V CDR1 and CDR2: SGHRS, YFSETQ. The V and J ends lost 0 bases and 4 bases respectively, with 10 bases between them. The CDR3 DNA is TGCGCCAGCAGCTTGGCTGTGGGATCCACTGAAGCTTTCTTT. Translated, it gives CASSLAVGSTEAFF.

The chain uses TRBV30 and TRBJ2-7; 7 bases are shared with TRBD1. Germline loops: CDR1 GTSNPN, CDR2 SVGIG (reference sequence). The CDR3 runs 13 residues. J lost 1 base, V lost 8 bases, and 8 bases had no gene match. The CDR3 here is CAIIRDSSYEQYF. For the CDR3, the DNA is TGTGCCATCATCCGGGACAGTTCCTACGAGCAGTACTTC.

DNA for the CDR3: TGTGCCAGCAGTTACTCCCGACAGGGGGCGCGGGGCTACACCTTC. It yields the protein CASSYSRQGARGYTF. This sequence joins TRBV6-5 and TRBJ1-2; 10 nucleotides align to TRBD1. The CDR3 extends over 15 amino acids. From germline, CDR1 is MNHEY and CDR2 SVGAGI. With V trimmed by 0 bases and J by 8 bases, 6 bases remained unmatched.

The CDR3 DNA sequence: TGTGCCAGCAGCTTAGAGCGGGGGGGCAGGTACGAGCAGTACTTC. This encodes CASSLERGGRYEQYF. The genes are TRBV11-2 and TRBJ2-7, with 9 bases aligning to TRBD2. The length of the CDR3 is 15 residues. Germline V CDR1 and CDR2: SGHAT, FQNNGV. The V and J ends lost 0 bases and 4 bases, in that order; junction bases with no gene match: 4.

The J gene is TRBJ1-5, the V gene TRBV6-1; 7 nucleotides line up with TRBD1. CDR3 size: 16 residues. Germline lookup yields CDR1 MNHNS and CDR2 SASEGT. V was pared by 0 bases and J by 11 bases, with 13 bases of the junction left unmatched. The CDR3 here is CASSEATGVWGSAQHF. The CDR3 coding sequence is TGTGCCAGCAGTGAAGCCACAGGGGTTTGGGGATCGGCCCAGCATTTT.

The chain uses TRBV28 and TRBJ1-2, with D perhaps TRBD1 (6 bases). Trimming stripped 6 bases from V and 5 bases from J, with 16 bases between. CDR3 length: 14 residues. In germline, CDR1 is MDHEN, CDR2 SYDVKM. CDR3 sequence: CASRPERGAYGYTF. The CDR3 nucleotides read TGTGCCAGCAGACCAGAACGGGGGGCTTATGGCTACACCTTC.

V is TRBV12-5 and J is TRBJ1-1, with D unresolved. From germline, CDR1 is LGHNT and CDR2 FRNRAP. V was trimmed by 3 bases and J by 1 base, leaving 12 bases between them. The CDR3 runs 15 residues. Here the CDR3 reads CASGFPLISNTEAFF. The CDR3 DNA follows: TGTGCTAGTGGTTTCCCCTTGATCTCGAACACTGAAGCTTTCTTT.